This TCR beta chain was documented in a study of T cell responses to AZD1222 COVID-19 vaccine. Judged by abundance, this clone is large (0.1 to 1%). Its specificity is unknown. Germline values: CDR1 SEHNR, CDR2 FQNEAQ (reference sequence). V was pared by 5 bases and J by 4 bases, with 9 bases of the junction left unmatched. The CDR3 is 15 residues long. Profiling relied on immunoSEQ multiplex PCR, and the TCRdb table lists in-frame clones only, not all of them. This sample yields approximately 170,000 clones, of which approximately 90% are seen a single time; about 4.4% belongs to the top ten. General study results and limits: Samples come after the peak T cell response, not at day 14. Among the donors, most were white British and more were female, and clonal diversity was possibly underestimated.

Sequenced material: peripheral blood, taken on day 0 of AZD1222 vaccination. The sequence was collected from an adult in good health. This sequence joins TRBV7-9 and TRBJ1-1; 8 bases line up with TRBD1. CDR3 nucleotide sequence: TGTGCCAGCAGCGCCACGGACAGGGTAGGCACTGAAGCTTTCTTT. Its protein is CASSATDRVGTEAFF.